The 2 T cell receptor beta chains in this list originate from one sample, sequenced in a study of cytomegalovirus exposure and HLA in healthy donors. PCR employed 60 Vbeta and 13 Jbeta primers. Data came from immunoSEQ multiplex PCR; TCRdb stores just in-frame clones and leaves some out. The data show 95,000 or so clones, approximately 80% seen once. What was sequenced was PBMCs. The receptors shown here come from an older woman in good health and CMV-seropositive.

Details on this clone: Germline and junction disagree at one end, which may indicate a read error. This chain connects TRBV12-5 to TRBJ2-5, with D perhaps matching TRBD2 (6 bases). The CDR3 loop spans 14 amino acids. Germline CDR1 reads LGHNT; CDR2 reads FRNRAP. The CDR3 bases are TGTGCTAGTGGCTTGGGACGGAGGGACGAGACCCAGTACTTC. This sequence encodes CASGLGRRDETQYF.

This chain uses TRBV2 with TRBJ2-1; a possible D gene is TRBD1 (6 bases). Trimming took 3 bases from V and 11 from J, leaving 8 bases between them. The CDR3 spans 11 residues. Germline assignment: CDR1 SNHLY and CDR2 FYNNEI. The CDR3: CASSEDSKQFF. CDR3 bases: TGTGCCAGCAGTGAGGACAGCAAGCAGTTCTTC.